This entry lists 10 T cell receptor beta chains sequenced from one sample in a study of CD4 T cells in relation to SARS-CoV-2 and coronaviruses. Repertoires were generated with immunoSEQ multiplex PCR, while TCRdb's copy carries only in-frame clones and drops some. Of approximately 41,000 clones in the sample, more than 60% were seen once. No antigen has been assigned to these receptors. The specimen sequenced was memory CD4+ T cells from PBMCs, cultured in vitro. The receptors stem from an adult with COVID-19.

This rearrangement joins TRBV10-3 to TRBJ1-5; possible D gene TRBD1, 6 bases. Trimming stripped 3 bases from V and 3 bases from J, with 12 bases between. In germline, CDR1 is ENHRY, CDR2 SYGVKD. This CDR3 has 15 amino acids. The CDR3 region has the DNA TGTGCCATCAGTGATTTTAGGGACAACAATCAGCCCCAGCATTTT. Translated, it gives CAISDFRDNNQPQHF.

This chain links TRBV19 with TRBJ1-2; D unclear. V was trimmed by 6 bases and J by 6 bases, leaving 14 bases between them. CDR3 length: 13 amino acids. Germline values: CDR1 LNHDA, CDR2 SQIVND (reference sequence). The CDR3, as DNA: TGTGCCAGTAGAGAACAGCTTTTGGATGGCTACACCTTC. Translated, it gives CASREQLLDGYTF.

This clone was found once. This chain connects TRBV11-2 to TRBJ2-5; D remains unclear. Trimming cost V 5 bases and J 3 bases, with 13 bases left between them. Per germline, CDR1 SGHAT and CDR2 FQNNGV. This CDR3 comprises 14 residues. The CDR3 DNA is TGTGCCAGCAGCCACGTTAACTTAGAAGAGACCCAGTACTTC. This sequence encodes CASSHVNLEETQYF.

The V gene is TRBV24-1, the J gene TRBJ2-1, with 11 bases lining up with TRBD2. The CDR3 has 17 residues. The V gene end was trimmed by 3 bases and the J gene end by 1 base; junction bases not matched to a gene: 4. The germline V gene encodes CDR1 KGHDR and CDR2 SFDVKD. The CDR3 protein is CATSDRRLAGSYNEQFF. CDR3 DNA sequence: TGTGCCACCAGTGATAGGCGACTAGCGGGGTCCTACAATGAGCAGTTCTTC.

The rearrangement links TRBV29-1 to TRBJ2-1, with 16 bases fitting TRBD2. V was clipped by 7 bases and J by 1 base; unmatched bases: 10. This CDR3 region has 18 residues. From germline, CDR1 is SQVTM and CDR2 ANQGSEA. The CDR3 DNA reads TGCAGCGACAAGCCGGGACTAGCGGGAGGGGAATCCTACAATGAGCAGTTCTTC. Translation: CSDKPGLAGGESYNEQFF.

This clone was seen only a few times. V gene TRBV27 combines with J gene TRBJ2-6, with TRBD2 matching over 14 bases. After removal of 2 bases from V and 1 base from J, the junction contained 4 bases not matched to a gene. Germline V gene lookup returns CDR1 MNHEY and CDR2 SMNVEV (reference sequence). The CDR3 runs to 19 residues. This chain's CDR3 is CASSLRRLAGGSGANVLTF. The CDR3 DNA reads as TGTGCCAGCAGTTTAAGGAGACTAGCGGGAGGGTCTGGGGCCAACGTCCTGACTTTC. The variable domain in full, with the rest retrieved from reference TRBV27 and TRBJ2-6, is EAQVTQNPRYLITVTGKKLTVTCSQNMNHEYMSWYRQDPGLGLRQIYYSMNVEVTDKGDVPEGYKVSRKEKRNFPLILESPSPNQTSLYFCASSLRRLAGGSGANVLTFGAGSRLTVL.

This clone was observed a few times. This chain connects TRBV6-1 to TRBJ2-7, with 14 bases aligning to TRBD2. CDR1 and CDR2 from the germline V gene are MNHNS and SASEGT. Germline trimming cut 2 bases from V and 4 bases from J; bases unmatched to any gene: 10. The CDR3 has 18 residues. The CDR3 loop reads CASSEWWTSGRSPYEQYF. The CDR3 nucleotides are TGTGCCAGCAGTGAATGGTGGACTAGCGGGAGGTCCCCTTACGAGCAGTACTTC.

This clone was detected once. The chain combines TRBV7-9 with TRBJ2-5, with TRBD2 identical over 12 bases. The CDR3 loop spans 15 amino acids. CDR1 SEHNR and CDR2 FQNEAQ come from the germline V gene (reference sequence). Trimming at V came to 5 bases and at J to 2 bases, leaving 3 bases not matched to a gene. The chain's CDR3 is CASSAGLAGQETQYF. CDR3 in DNA: TGTGCCAGCAGCGCCGGACTAGCGGGACAAGAGACCCAGTACTTC.

V is TRBV5-1 and J is TRBJ2-7; TRBD1 agrees at 8 bases. The CDR3 is 16 amino acids. Germline values: CDR1 SGHRS, CDR2 YFSETQ. V was pared by 5 bases and J by 2 bases, with 12 bases of the junction left unmatched. The CDR3 nucleotides read TGCGCCAGCAGGAGCGAAAATCCACAGGGGGCCTACGAGCAGTACTTC. Its protein is CASRSENPQGAYEQYF.

V gene TRBV10-3 combines with J gene TRBJ2-1; the D gene is possibly TRBD2 (6 bases). This CDR3 contains 13 residues. Trimming removed 5 bases at V and 4 bases at J, with 9 bases between. Germline assignment: CDR1 ENHRY and CDR2 SYGVKD. The CDR3 nucleotides read TGTGCCATCAGTCTCCGGGAGTACAATGAGCAGTTCTTC. Translated, it gives CAISLREYNEQFF.